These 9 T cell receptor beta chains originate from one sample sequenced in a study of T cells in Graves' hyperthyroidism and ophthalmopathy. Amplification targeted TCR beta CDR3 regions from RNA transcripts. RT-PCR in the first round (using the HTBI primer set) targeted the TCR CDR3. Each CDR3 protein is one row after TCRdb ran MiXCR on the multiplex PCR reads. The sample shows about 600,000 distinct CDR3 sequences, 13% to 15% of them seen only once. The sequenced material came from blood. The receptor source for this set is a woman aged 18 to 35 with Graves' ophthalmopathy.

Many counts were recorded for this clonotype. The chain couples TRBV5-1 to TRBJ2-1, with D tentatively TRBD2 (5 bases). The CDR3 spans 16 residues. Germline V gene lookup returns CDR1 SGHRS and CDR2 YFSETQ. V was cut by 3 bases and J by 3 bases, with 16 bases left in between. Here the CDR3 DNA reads TGCGCCAGCAGCTGGCGATCTTCGGGGATCTACAATGAGCAGTTCTTC. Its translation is CASSWRSSGIYNEQFF.

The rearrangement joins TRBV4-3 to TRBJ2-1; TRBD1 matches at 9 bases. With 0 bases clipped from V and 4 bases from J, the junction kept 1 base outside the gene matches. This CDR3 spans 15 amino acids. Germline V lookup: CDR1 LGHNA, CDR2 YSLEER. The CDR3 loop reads CASSQEGQGYNEQFF. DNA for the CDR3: TGCGCCAGCAGCCAAGAGGGACAGGGTTACAATGAGCAGTTCTTC.

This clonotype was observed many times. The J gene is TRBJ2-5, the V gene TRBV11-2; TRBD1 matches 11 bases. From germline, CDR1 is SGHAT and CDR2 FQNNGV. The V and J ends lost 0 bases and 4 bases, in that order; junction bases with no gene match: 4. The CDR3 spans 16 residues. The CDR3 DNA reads TGTGCCAGCAGCTTAGATGGACAGGGGGCCGGAGAGACCCAGTACTTC. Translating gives CASSLDGQGAGETQYF.

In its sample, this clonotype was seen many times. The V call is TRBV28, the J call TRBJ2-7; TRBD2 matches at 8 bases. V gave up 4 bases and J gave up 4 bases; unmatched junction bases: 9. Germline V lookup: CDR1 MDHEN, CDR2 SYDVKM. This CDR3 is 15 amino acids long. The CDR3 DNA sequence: TGTGCCAGCAGTTCCATCGGGACTAGTGGGTACGAGCAGTACTTC. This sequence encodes CASSSIGTSGYEQYF.

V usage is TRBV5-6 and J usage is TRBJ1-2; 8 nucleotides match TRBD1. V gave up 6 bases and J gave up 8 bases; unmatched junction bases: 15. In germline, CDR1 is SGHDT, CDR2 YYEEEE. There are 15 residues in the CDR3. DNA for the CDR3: TGTGCCAGCACCTCATCGGGACAGGACCTTGGAGGCTACACCTTC. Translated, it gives CASTSSGQDLGGYTF.

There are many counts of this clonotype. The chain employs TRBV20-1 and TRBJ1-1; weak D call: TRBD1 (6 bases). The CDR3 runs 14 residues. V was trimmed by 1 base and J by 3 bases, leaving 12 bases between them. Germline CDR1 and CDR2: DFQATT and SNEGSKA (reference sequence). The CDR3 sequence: CSARGTERHTEAFF. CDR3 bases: TGCAGTGCTAGAGGGACAGAAAGACACACTGAAGCTTTCTTT.

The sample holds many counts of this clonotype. CDR3 in amino acids: CASTEGGASYEQYF. The DNA of the CDR3 is TGTGCCAGCACCGAAGGGGGGGCGAGCTACGAGCAGTACTTC. The chain couples TRBV28 to TRBJ2-7, with D possibly matching TRBD2 (7 bases). Deletions cut 7 bases from V and 3 bases from J, with 16 bases between. This CDR3 has 14 amino acids. The germline V gene encodes CDR1 MDHEN and CDR2 SYDVKM. The variable domain in full, with the rest retrieved from reference TRBV28 and TRBJ2-7, is DVKVTQSSRYLVKRTGEKVFLECVQDMDHENMFWYRQDPGLGLRLIYFSYDVKMKEKGDIPEGYSVSREKKERFSLILESASTNQTSMYLCASTEGGASYEQYFGPGTRLTVT.

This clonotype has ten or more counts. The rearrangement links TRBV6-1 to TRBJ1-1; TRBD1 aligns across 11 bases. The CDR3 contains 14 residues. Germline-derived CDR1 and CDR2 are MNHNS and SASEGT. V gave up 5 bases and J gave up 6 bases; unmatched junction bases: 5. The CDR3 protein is CASSLGQGASEAFF. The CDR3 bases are TGTGCCAGCAGTCTTGGACAGGGGGCCTCTGAAGCTTTCTTT.

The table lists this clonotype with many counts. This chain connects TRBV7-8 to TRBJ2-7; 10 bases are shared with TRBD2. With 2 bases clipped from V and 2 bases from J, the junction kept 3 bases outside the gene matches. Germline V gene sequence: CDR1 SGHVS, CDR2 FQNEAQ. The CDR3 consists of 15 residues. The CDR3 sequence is CASSLLAGDPYEQYF. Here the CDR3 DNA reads TGTGCCAGCAGCTTACTAGCGGGAGACCCCTACGAGCAGTACTTC.